This T cell receptor beta chain emerged from a study of control samples from healthy donors and cancer patients. CDR3 length: 13 residues. Germline V lookup: CDR1 SGHTA, CDR2 FQGNSA. V was pared by 0 bases and J by 8 bases, with 10 bases between. Profiling relied on immunoSEQ multiplex PCR, and the TCRdb table lists in-frame clones only, not all of them. The repertoire holds approximately 98,000 clones, with approximately 84% as singletons. V usage is TRBV7-2 and J usage is TRBJ1-2; D gene unclear. Material for sequencing was blood. This clonotype was sampled from a man between 18 and 29 years old in good health. The CDR3 sequence is CASSLATSLGYTF. Written as DNA, the CDR3 is TGTGCCAGCAGCTTAGCTACTTCTCTCGGCTACACCTTC.